The sequence of this T cell receptor (beta chain) was determined in a study of graft-versus-host responses after intestinal transplantation. Study overall: Transplants were multivisceral, liver-intestinal, or isolated intestinal.

V lost 6 bases to trimming and J lost 4 bases; unmatched junction nucleotides: 6. CDR1 and CDR2 from the germline V gene are MNHNY and SVGAGI (reference sequence). The CDR3 spans 15 residues. Study observations and caveats: Peak circulating GvH clone levels tracked with early post-transplant HvG declines. GvH clones were identified in recipient marrow, with some first appearing in ileum or blood. Within allografts, high graft-versus-host to host-versus-graft clonal ratios were seen among patients with graft-donor T cell macrochimerism.

Here immunoSEQ multiplex PCR was the method, and the copy in TCRdb shows in-frame clones only, minus some. The sample yields about 70,000 clones, around 95% seen once. This clone was recorded once. What it binds is not known. The sequence was obtained from a human donor who received an intestinal transplant. V usage is TRBV6-6 and J usage is TRBJ2-1, with 10 bases aligning to TRBD2. This specimen was unstimulated CD8+ T cells sorted from spleen or lymph node cells, taken before intestinal transplant. The chain's CDR3 is CASSPGTSEYNEQFF. The CDR3 DNA is TGTGCCAGCAGCCCCGGGACTAGCGAGTACAATGAGCAGTTCTTC.